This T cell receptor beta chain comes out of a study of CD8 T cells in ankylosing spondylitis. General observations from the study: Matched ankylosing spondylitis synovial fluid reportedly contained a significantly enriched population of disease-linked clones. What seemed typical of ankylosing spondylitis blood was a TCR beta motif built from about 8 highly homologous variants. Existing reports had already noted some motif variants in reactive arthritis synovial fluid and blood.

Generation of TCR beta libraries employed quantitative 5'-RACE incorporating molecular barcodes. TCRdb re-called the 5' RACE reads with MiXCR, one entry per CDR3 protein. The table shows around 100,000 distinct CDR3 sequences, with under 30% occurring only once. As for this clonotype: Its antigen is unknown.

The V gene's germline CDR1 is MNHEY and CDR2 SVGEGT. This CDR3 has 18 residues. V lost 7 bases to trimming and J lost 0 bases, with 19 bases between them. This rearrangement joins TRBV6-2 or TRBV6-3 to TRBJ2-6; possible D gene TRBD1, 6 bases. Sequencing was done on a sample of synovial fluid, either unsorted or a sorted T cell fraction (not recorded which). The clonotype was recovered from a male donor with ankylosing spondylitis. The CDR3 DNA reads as TGTGCCAGCATTTCCGGGACACCTATTTCCTCTGGGGCCAACGTCCTGACTTTC. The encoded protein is CASISGTPISSGANVLTF.